This paragraph reports one T cell receptor beta chain. The repertoire was sequenced with immunoSEQ multiplex PCR; TCRdb's copy has only in-frame clones and lacks some. The data contain tens of thousands of clones, around four fifths of them singletons. The data derive from a study of memory CD4+ T cells and cytomegalovirus serostatus. CDR1 and CDR2 from the germline V gene are SGHAT and FQNNGV. Between the trimmed V and J ends, which lost 0 bases and 1 base, there was a span of 8 bases. The CDR3 is 15 residues long. Single viable CD3+CD4+CD8-CD45RO+ cells were sorted as the memory CD4+ T cells. Input material: memory CD4+ T cells from blood. The chain has TRBV11-2 and TRBJ2-3, with D perhaps TRBD2 (6 bases). The sequence derives from an adult in good health and CMV-seronegative. CDR3 in DNA: TGTGCCAGCAGCTTAGATCCTAGCGGCACAGATACGCAGTATTTT. Its translation is CASSLDPSGTDTQYF.